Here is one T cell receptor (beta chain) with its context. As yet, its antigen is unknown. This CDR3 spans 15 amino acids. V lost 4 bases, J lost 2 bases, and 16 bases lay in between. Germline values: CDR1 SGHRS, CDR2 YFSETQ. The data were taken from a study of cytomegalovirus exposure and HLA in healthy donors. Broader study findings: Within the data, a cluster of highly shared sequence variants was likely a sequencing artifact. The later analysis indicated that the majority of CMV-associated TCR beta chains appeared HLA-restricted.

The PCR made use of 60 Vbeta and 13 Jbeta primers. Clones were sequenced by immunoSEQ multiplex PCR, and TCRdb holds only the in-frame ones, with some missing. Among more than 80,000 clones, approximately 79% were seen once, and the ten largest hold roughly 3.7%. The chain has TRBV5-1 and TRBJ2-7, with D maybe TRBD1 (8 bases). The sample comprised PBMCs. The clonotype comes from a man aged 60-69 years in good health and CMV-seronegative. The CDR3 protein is CASSIHRGGPYEQYV. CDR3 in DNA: TGCGCCAGCAGCATCCACAGGGGGGGCCCCTACGAGCAGTACGTC.